The 17 T cell receptor beta chains below all came from one sample that was sequenced in a study of shared clonotypes between healthy human individuals. The repertoire was sequenced with immunoSEQ multiplex PCR; TCRdb's copy has only in-frame clones and lacks some. The sample holds around 690,000 clones, 80% to 95% seen once. The material sequenced was memory CD8+ T cells from PBMCs. Regarding subset: CD45RO+ cells pooled with CCR7-negative TemRA cells. These TCRs come from a man between 18 and 35 years old in good health. Some clones in this sample may be carry-over from other donors' samples.

CDR3 sequence: CASSTRPFMRGKNTIYF. The CDR3, as DNA: TGTGCCAGTAGTACCCGACCTTTTATGAGAGGGAAAAACACCATATATTTT. The chain recombines TRBV19 with TRBJ1-3; no definite D call. Germline-derived CDR1 and CDR2 are LNHDA and SQIVND (reference sequence). V shed 4 bases and J shed 6 bases, with 22 bases lying between them. The CDR3 is made up of 17 amino acids.

This clone was detected only once. The V and J genes are TRBV6-4 and TRBJ1-5, with 8 bases identical to TRBD1. Germline CDR1 reads MRHNA; CDR2 reads SNTAGT. V was clipped by 6 bases and J by 0 bases; unmatched bases: 10. The CDR3 sequence is 17 residues long. This chain's CDR3 is CASRLSGQGNSNQPQHF. The CDR3 bases are TGTGCCAGCAGGCTTAGTGGACAGGGCAATAGCAATCAGCCCCAGCATTTT.

V gene TRBV14 combines with J gene TRBJ2-2; a weak D match, TRBD1 (5 bases). V lost 0 bases and J lost 0, with 11 bases in between. Germline assignment: CDR1 SGHDN and CDR2 FVKESK. This CDR3 comprises 17 residues. This CDR3 is CASSQDATGSNTGELFF. The DNA for the CDR3 is TGTGCCAGCAGCCAAGATGCCACAGGTTCGAACACCGGGGAGCTGTTTTTT. The whole variable domain, filled in from reference TRBV14 and TRBJ2-2, reads EAGVTQFPSHSVIEKGQTVTLRCDPISGHDNLYWYRRVMGKEIKFLLHFVKESKQDESGMPNNRFLAERTGGTYSTLKVQPAELEDSGVYFCASSQDATGSNTGELFFGEGSRLTVL.

The gene calls are TRBV25-1 and TRBJ2-5; D remains ambiguous. V dropped 1 base and J dropped 5 bases, with 11 bases sitting between them. This CDR3 comprises 14 residues. CDR1 is MGHDK, CDR2 SYGVNS, per germline. The CDR3 is CASSEWVGLETQYF. The CDR3 DNA sequence: TGTGCCAGCAGTGAATGGGTGGGCCTGGAGACCCAGTACTTC.

This chain connects TRBV7-8 to TRBJ1-2, with D maybe TRBD1 (6 bases). The CDR3 contains 16 residues. Germline V CDR1 and CDR2: SGHVS, FQNEAQ. V was clipped by 3 bases and J by 2 bases, with 16 bases between them. CDR3: CASSFWDMQENYGYTF. The CDR3 coding sequence is TGTGCCAGCAGCTTCTGGGACATGCAGGAAAACTATGGCTACACCTTC.

This clone came up a few times. This chain joins TRBV7-3 and TRBJ1-1; no firm D call. V dropped 0 bases and J dropped 1 base, with 9 bases sitting between them. The length of the CDR3 is 15 residues. CDR1 and CDR2 from the germline V gene are SGHTA and FQGTGA. The CDR3 spells CASSLTRQQNTEAFF. CDR3 nucleotide sequence: TGTGCCAGCAGCTTAACGAGACAACAGAACACTGAAGCTTTCTTT.

CDR3 protein: CAISYGETQYF. The CDR3 DNA sequence: TGTGCCATCAGTTATGGAGAGACCCAGTACTTC. V and J are TRBV10-3 and TRBJ2-5; D call uncertain. V gave up 5 bases and J gave up 4 bases, with 5 bases separating them. The germline CDR1 and CDR2 sequences are ENHRY and SYGVKD. The CDR3 consists of 11 residues.

The chain uses TRBV5-6 and TRBJ1-2, with TRBD1 matching over 8 bases. V was pared by 2 bases and J by 0 bases, with 6 bases of the junction left unmatched. Germline assignment: CDR1 SGHDT and CDR2 YYEEEE. The CDR3 runs 16 residues. CDR3 region: CASSFYDRGTNYGYTF. CDR3 sequence (DNA): TGTGCCAGCAGCTTCTATGACAGGGGAACTAACTATGGCTACACCTTC.

The chain uses TRBV5-4 and TRBJ2-3; 13 bases fit TRBD2. The trim removed 4 bases at V and 4 bases at J, leaving 6 bases unmatched. This CDR3 is built from 16 residues. In germline, CDR1 is SGHNT, CDR2 YYREEE (reference sequence). The CDR3 loop is CASSPQTSGRSDTQYF. In nucleotides, the CDR3 is TGTGCCAGCAGCCCACAGACTAGCGGGAGGTCAGATACGCAGTATTTT.

The chain recombines TRBV5-6 with TRBJ2-5; D assignment may be TRBD1 or TRBD2 (5 bases each). The J call is uncertain, as TRBJ2-7 better fits the DNA end. The CDR3 extends over 13 amino acids. Looked up from germline, CDR1 is SGHDT and CDR2 is YYEEEE. CDR3: CASGGEGNYEQYF. CDR3 in DNA: TGTGCCAGCGGGGGAGAGGGGAACTACGAGCAGTACTTC.

This clone occurred once. The chain carries TRBV27 and TRBJ1-1, with TRBD1 identical over 9 bases. There are 14 residues in the CDR3. CDR1 and CDR2 from the germline V gene are MNHEY and SMNVEV (reference sequence). The ends lost 4 bases at V and 6 bases at J; junction bases unmatched: 6. CDR3 nucleotide sequence: TGTGCCAGCAGTTACAGGGGGCATGGCCCTGAAGCTTTCTTT. Amino acids: CASSYRGHGPEAFF.

The chain uses TRBV15 and TRBJ2-7; 7 nucleotides line up with TRBD1. V was clipped by 0 bases and J by 5 bases; unmatched bases: 7. Looked up from germline, CDR1 is LNHNV and CDR2 is YYDKDF (reference sequence). The CDR3 sequence is 15 residues long. CDR3 residues: CATSRDRHRGDEQYF. In DNA form, the CDR3 reads TGTGCCACCAGCAGAGATCGGCACAGGGGAGACGAGCAGTACTTC.

This chain uses TRBV27 with TRBJ2-1; 11 bases are shared with TRBD2. The V segment lost 5 bases and the J segment 7 bases; nucleotides outside the gene matches: 10. The CDR3 sequence is 16 residues long. CDR1 and CDR2 from the germline V gene are MNHEY and SMNVEV (reference sequence). CDR3 amino acids: CASSLISGRARNEQFF. DNA of the CDR3: TGTGCCAGCAGTCTCATTAGCGGGAGGGCCCGGAATGAGCAGTTCTTC.

CDR3 loop: CASSSGGTGPYEQYF. The CDR3 nucleotides read TGTGCCAGCAGCTCCGGGGGGACAGGGCCCTACGAGCAGTACTTC. The gene calls are TRBV9 and TRBJ2-7; 9 bases are a match to TRBD1. Germline values: CDR1 SGDLS, CDR2 YYNGEE. The CDR3 loop spans 15 amino acids. After removal of 4 bases from V and 2 bases from J, the junction contained 7 bases not matched to a gene.

This chain joins TRBV27 and TRBJ1-1, with D possibly TRBD1 on 5 matching bases. CDR1 MNHEY and CDR2 SMNVEV come from the germline V gene (reference sequence). V was cut by 4 bases and J by 4 bases, with 16 bases left in between. This CDR3 region has 15 residues. CDR3: CASSWYGALTTEAFF. The CDR3 DNA reads TGTGCCAGCAGTTGGTATGGGGCGCTGACCACTGAAGCTTTCTTT.

V usage is TRBV6-5 and J usage is TRBJ1-2, with a tentative D call TRBD1 (6 bases). Deletions cut 3 bases from V and 8 bases from J, with 10 bases between. The germline CDR1 and CDR2 sequences are MNHEY and SVGAGI. CDR3 length: 12 residues. The CDR3 region has the DNA TGTGCCAGCAGTTATGGGGGGGGCGGCTACACCTTC. This sequence encodes CASSYGGGGYTF.

V and J are TRBV27 and TRBJ1-2, with D maybe TRBD1 (6 bases). V gave up 5 bases and J gave up 3 bases, with 19 bases separating them. Per germline, CDR1 MNHEY and CDR2 SMNVEV (reference sequence). The CDR3 runs to 16 residues. DNA of the CDR3: TGTGCCAGCAGTCCCTACCCCGAAGGGGGAGACTATGGCTACACCTTC. Amino acids: CASSPYPEGGDYGYTF.